The 32 T cell receptor beta chains presented below share a single source sample, sequenced in a study of cytomegalovirus exposure and HLA in healthy donors. Both 60 Vbeta primers and 13 Jbeta primers went into the PCR. Here immunoSEQ multiplex PCR was the method, and the copy in TCRdb shows in-frame clones only, minus some. The sample has 150,000 to 200,000 clones; about four fifths are singletons. Sequenced: PBMCs. The receptor set was obtained from a man aged 25 to 40 in good health and CMV-seronegative.

This sequence joins TRBV7-6 and TRBJ2-7; 10 nucleotides align to TRBD2. Germline-derived CDR1 and CDR2 are SGHVS and FNYEAQ. This CDR3 has 14 amino acids. V gave up 7 bases and J gave up 4 bases; unmatched junction bases: 7. DNA for the CDR3: TGTGCCAGCACGGAGCGGGAGGGCCCGTACGAGCAGTACTTC. Amino acid sequence: CASTEREGPYEQYF. Full variable domain (rest looked up from reference TRBV7-6 and TRBJ2-7): GAGVSQSPRYKVTKRGQDVALRCDPISGHVSLYWYRQALGQGPEFLTYFNYEAQQDKSGLPNDRFSAERPEGSISTLTIQRTEQRDSAMYRCASTEREGPYEQYFGPGTRLTVT.

This chain's CDR3 is CASLATGGDYGYTF. DNA for the CDR3: TGTGCCAGCCTTGCAACAGGGGGCGACTATGGCTACACCTTC. This sequence joins TRBV7-9 and TRBJ1-2, with 9 bases matching TRBD1. Trimming cost V 8 bases and J 3 bases; bases outside gene matches: 7. Germline V CDR1 and CDR2: SEHNR, FQNEAQ (reference sequence). The length of the CDR3 is 14 residues.

The V and J genes are TRBV19 and TRBJ1-6; D uncertain. The germline CDR1 and CDR2 sequences are LNHDA and SQIVND (reference sequence). Trimming stripped 3 bases from V and 5 bases from J, with 8 bases between. The CDR3 consists of 14 residues. The CDR3 bases are TGTGCCAGTAGTATTGGTCAGAATAATTCACCCCTCCACTTT. Protein: CASSIGQNNSPLHF.

This chain links TRBV7-9 with TRBJ1-1; D call uncertain. The CDR3 sequence is 13 residues long. Germline V gene sequence: CDR1 SEHNR, CDR2 FQNEAQ (reference sequence). The V gene lost 5 bases and the J gene lost 1 base, with 8 bases spanning the gap. This chain's CDR3 is CASSLRQNTEAFF. CDR3 bases: TGTGCCAGCAGCCTAAGACAGAACACTGAAGCTTTCTTT.

The chain is built from TRBV19 and TRBJ2-5; D might be TRBD2 (6 bases). Trimming pared 3 bases from V and 4 bases from J, leaving 12 bases between. Germline values: CDR1 LNHDA, CDR2 SQIVND (reference sequence). The CDR3 is 14 residues long. In nucleotides, the CDR3 is TGTGCCAGTAGTATCTCGACTAGAGGAGAGACCCAGTACTTC. This encodes CASSISTRGETQYF.

The gene calls are TRBV19 and TRBJ1-2; D is perhaps TRBD1 (6 bases). The ends were cut back, 9 bases at V and 6 bases at J, with 11 bases in the middle. CDR3 length: 11 amino acids. The V gene's germline CDR1 is LNHDA and CDR2 SQIVND (reference sequence). The CDR3 coding sequence is TGTGCCAGCCAGACAGGAGATGGCTACACCTTC. Its protein product is CASQTGDGYTF.

This clone was seen once. The chain recombines TRBV27 with TRBJ2-7; 7 bases map to TRBD1. This CDR3 contains 13 residues. With 4 bases clipped from V and 4 bases from J, the junction kept 4 bases outside the gene matches. Germline V CDR1 and CDR2: MNHEY, SMNVEV (reference sequence). The CDR3 reads CASSWGQTYEQYF. CDR3 nucleotides: TGTGCCAGCAGTTGGGGACAGACATACGAGCAGTACTTC.

The chain carries TRBV28 and TRBJ1-1; D may be TRBD1 (5 bases). Trimming took 11 bases from V and 0 from J, leaving 19 bases between them. This CDR3 has 15 residues. Germline V gene data show CDR1 as MDHEN and CDR2 as SYDVKM. DNA of the CDR3: TGTGCCGTTTCCCGACCGGGGGAGATGAACACTGAAGCTTTCTTT. It translates to CAVSRPGEMNTEAFF.

This chain links TRBV6-6 with TRBJ1-5; perhaps TRBD1 as D (5 bases). Between the trimmed V and J ends, which lost 2 bases and 0 bases, there was a span of 11 bases. In germline, CDR1 is MNHNY, CDR2 SVGAGI (reference sequence). The CDR3 consists of 16 residues. In DNA, the CDR3 is TGTGCCAGCAGTTACCCCGGTGGGGCTAGCAATCAGCCCCAGCATTTT. It codes for CASSYPGGASNQPQHF.

V gene TRBV10-3 combines with J gene TRBJ1-5, with TRBD1 as a possible D gene (5 bases). CDR1 is ENHRY, CDR2 SYGVKD, per germline. This CDR3 region has 14 residues. The ends were cut back, 4 bases at V and 4 bases at J, with 11 bases in the middle. The CDR3 sequence: CAISAGGRNQPQHF. CDR3 bases: TGTGCCATCAGTGCGGGGGGTAGAAATCAGCCCCAGCATTTT.

This chain connects TRBV5-6 to TRBJ2-1; a possible D gene is TRBD2 (5 bases). Trimming took off 0 bases at V and 10 bases at J, with 14 bases between the two ends. This CDR3 contains 14 residues. Germline V CDR1 and CDR2: SGHDT, YYEEEE. The CDR3 loop is CASSLVAPREEQFF. For the CDR3, the DNA is TGTGCCAGCAGCTTGGTGGCCCCAAGGGAGGAGCAGTTCTTC.

This sequence joins TRBV28 and TRBJ1-5; D gene ambiguous. V gave up 2 bases and J gave up 1 base, with 6 bases separating them. This CDR3 spans 14 amino acids. CDR1 is MDHEN and CDR2 is SYDVKM in the germline V gene. The CDR3 reads CASSLARSNQPQHF. The CDR3 DNA reads TGTGCCAGCAGTTTAGCTCGGAGCAATCAGCCCCAGCATTTT.

V and J are TRBV11-2 and TRBJ1-5; a weak D match, TRBD1 (6 bases). Germline CDR1 SGHAT, CDR2 FQNNGV. V was trimmed by 2 bases and J by 6 bases, leaving 11 bases between them. This CDR3 region has 14 residues. The CDR3 is CASSLSQGAQPQHF. In DNA, the CDR3 is TGTGCCAGCAGCTTATCACAGGGAGCTCAGCCCCAGCATTTT.

The chain recombines TRBV6-1 with TRBJ1-2, with D perhaps matching TRBD1 (5 bases). The germline V gene encodes CDR1 MNHNS and CDR2 SASEGT. This CDR3 spans 13 amino acids. With 8 bases removed from V and 4 bases from J, the gap between germline ends came to 14 bases. This CDR3 reads CASSGFRVYGYTF. The CDR3 nucleotides read TGTGCCAGCTCAGGGTTTCGGGTCTATGGCTACACCTTC.

The chain carries TRBV9 and TRBJ1-4; TRBD1 is a possible D gene (6 bases). V lost 1 base, J lost 8 bases, and 21 bases lay in between. Germline values: CDR1 SGDLS, CDR2 YYNGEE. The CDR3 length is 17 residues. The CDR3 protein is CASSVSGTSGLKEKLFF. The CDR3 nucleotides are TGTGCCAGCAGCGTATCCGGGACATCGGGCCTCAAGGAAAAACTGTTTTTT.

The chain carries TRBV28 and TRBJ2-2; the match to TRBD1 covers 7 bases. Germline CDR1 MDHEN, CDR2 SYDVKM. V lost 7 bases and J lost 6; bases outside the gene matches: 8. The CDR3 runs to 14 residues. In DNA, the CDR3 is TGTGCCAGCACCCTGACAGGGAGCCCCGGGGAGCTGTTTTTT. It translates to CASTLTGSPGELFF.

The J gene is TRBJ2-7, the V gene TRBV19, with a possible D match to TRBD2 (7 bases). V was shortened by 7 bases and J by 2 bases, with 18 bases between the two germline ends. CDR3 length equals 15 residues. Germline CDR1 reads LNHDA; CDR2 reads SQIVND (reference sequence). The CDR3 sequence: CASTSRGGDTYEQYF. CDR3 bases: TGTGCCAGTACCTCCCGGGGAGGGGACACCTACGAGCAGTACTTC.

The sample holds one count of this clone. Additional DNA sequences in this sample encode the identical CDR3. The rearrangement joins TRBV6-5 to TRBJ2-7; possibly TRBD2 for D (6 bases). Germline CDR1 is MNHEY and CDR2 is SVGAGI. Trimming took 0 bases from V and 4 from J, leaving 13 bases between them. The CDR3 has 15 residues. CDR3 sequence (DNA): TGTGCCAGCAGTTACTCCGGGACTGGTACGTACGAGCAGTACTTC. This encodes CASSYSGTGTYEQYF.

The chain joins TRBV6-1 to TRBJ2-7, with 7 bases aligning to TRBD2. This CDR3 has 13 amino acids. Trimming took 6 bases from V and 2 from J; bases not matched to a gene: 4. Per the germline V gene, CDR1 is MNHNS and CDR2 is SASEGT. The CDR3, as DNA: TGTGCCAGCAGATTCCGGGGGGCCTACGAGCAGTACTTC. Its translation: CASRFRGAYEQYF.

The chain couples TRBV5-6 to TRBJ2-7, with D possibly being TRBD1 (5 bases). The CDR3 consists of 15 residues. The V gene's germline CDR1 is SGHDT and CDR2 YYEEEE. Deletions cut 4 bases from V and 2 bases from J, with 16 bases between. As DNA, the CDR3 is TGTGCCAGCAGCAGGGCCGGACACCCAACCTACGAGCAGTACTTC. Its protein is CASSRAGHPTYEQYF.

The chain recombines TRBV27 with TRBJ1-5; weak D call: TRBD1 (6 bases). The V end was cut by 2 bases, the J end by 3 bases, with 14 bases between. The germline CDR1 and CDR2 sequences are MNHEY and SMNVEV (reference sequence). This CDR3 is 16 amino acids long. The DNA of the CDR3 is TGTGCCAGCAGTTTACGGGGGGGCAGGGACAATCAGCCCCAGCATTTT. Its protein product is CASSLRGGRDNQPQHF.

This clone showed up just a few times. V gene TRBV11-2 combines with J gene TRBJ2-7, with 7 bases identical to TRBD1. The germline gives CDR1 SGHAT, CDR2 FQNNGV. The CDR3 runs to 18 residues. The V and J ends lost 5 bases and 4 bases, in that order; junction bases with no gene match: 20. The CDR3 DNA follows: TGTGCCAGCAGCGCCGTGGGGCGACAGGGTGGGTATTTGTACGAGCAGTACTTC. Protein sequence: CASSAVGRQGGYLYEQYF.

V is TRBV4-1 and J is TRBJ2-2; D is possibly TRBD2 (6 bases). The CDR3 spans 15 residues. From germline, CDR1 is MGHRA and CDR2 YSYEKL. The V end was cut by 1 base, the J end by 2 bases, with 8 bases between. Here the CDR3 reads CASSQGGVNTGELFF. Written as DNA, the CDR3 is TGCGCCAGCAGCCAAGGCGGGGTAAACACCGGGGAGCTGTTTTTT.

This chain connects TRBV5-4 to TRBJ2-7, with TRBD2 identical over 12 bases. CDR3 length equals 15 residues. Germline V gene lookup returns CDR1 SGHNT and CDR2 YYREEE (reference sequence). Unmatched junction bases numbered 3, after V lost 2 bases and J lost 3 bases. As DNA, the CDR3 is TGTGCCAGCAGCTTTGCTAGCGGGAGGGTCTACGAGCAGTACTTC. Its translation is CASSFASGRVYEQYF.

The rearrangement joins TRBV5-6 to TRBJ2-7; D is perhaps TRBD1 (5 bases). With 0 bases removed from V and 3 bases from J, the gap between germline ends came to 7 bases. Germline V CDR1 and CDR2: SGHDT, YYEEEE. CDR3 size: 13 residues. The CDR3 is CASSLARVYEQYF. In DNA form, the CDR3 reads TGTGCCAGCAGCTTGGCCAGGGTCTACGAGCAGTACTTC.

This chain links TRBV4-3 with TRBJ2-6, with 9 positions matching TRBD1. The V gene end was trimmed by 0 bases and the J gene end by 0 bases; junction bases not matched to a gene: 6. The CDR3 contains 19 residues. From germline, CDR1 is LGHNA and CDR2 YSLEER. The CDR3 nucleotides are TGCGCCAGCAGCCAAGAGACGGGACAGGGATTCTCTGGGGCCAACGTCCTGACTTTC. This encodes CASSQETGQGFSGANVLTF.

CDR3 in amino acids: CASSEGGDGNQPQHF. The DNA of the CDR3 is TGTGCCAGCAGTGAAGGGGGGGACGGCAATCAGCCCCAGCATTTT. The rearrangement joins TRBV2 to TRBJ1-5; possible D gene TRBD1, 5 bases. The CDR3 spans 15 residues. Per germline, CDR1 SNHLY and CDR2 FYNNEI. V was clipped by 1 base and J by 2 bases, with 9 bases between them.

The rearrangement links TRBV11-3 to TRBJ2-3, with D tentatively TRBD1 (6 bases). V was pared by 5 bases and J by 6 bases, with 12 bases between. Germline loops: CDR1 SGHNT, CDR2 YENEEA. This CDR3 region has 13 residues. This CDR3 reads CASSQGGGDTQYF. DNA for the CDR3: TGTGCCAGCAGCCAAGGGGGTGGGGATACGCAGTATTTT.

The chain couples TRBV9 to TRBJ2-3; D is uncertain. Trimming pared 0 bases from V and 1 base from J, leaving 6 bases between. The CDR3 extends over 14 amino acids. Germline CDR1 reads SGDLS; CDR2 reads YYNGEE. CDR3 protein: CASSVEQRTDTQYF. CDR3 DNA: TGTGCCAGCAGCGTAGAACAGCGCACAGATACGCAGTATTTT.

This chain links TRBV10-3 with TRBJ2-1; 7 bases are a match to TRBD1. The V gene's germline CDR1 is ENHRY and CDR2 SYGVKD. This CDR3 spans 16 amino acids. V lost 4 bases to trimming and J lost 0 bases; unmatched junction nucleotides: 6. The CDR3, as DNA: TGTGCCATCAGTGGGGCGACAGGGAACTCCTACAATGAGCAGTTCTTC. It is translated as CAISGATGNSYNEQFF.

The J gene is TRBJ1-1, the V gene TRBV7-2, with D maybe TRBD1 (5 bases). The CDR3 is 17 residues long. The V and J ends lost 4 bases and 1 base respectively, with 19 bases between them. The germline CDR1 and CDR2 sequences are SGHTA and FQGNSA. CDR3 coding DNA: TGTGCCAGCAGCTCTCCGCTGCGGGGGGGGAAGAACACTGAAGCTTTCTTT. Its protein product is CASSSPLRGGKNTEAFF.

V and J are TRBV15 and TRBJ1-4; no clear D gene. Germline V gene lookup returns CDR1 LNHNV and CDR2 YYDKDF (reference sequence). The V end was cut by 2 bases, the J end by 3 bases, with 13 bases between. The CDR3 covers 16 residues. The CDR3 DNA sequence: TGTGCCACCAGCAGATTTCCCGGGAGATCTAATGAAAAACTGTTTTTT. The encoded protein is CATSRFPGRSNEKLFF. Together with reference TRBV15 and TRBJ1-4, the CDR3 gives the full variable domain: DAMVIQNPRYQVTQFGKPVTLSCSQTLNHNVMYWYQQKSSQAPKLLFHYYDKDFNNEADTPDNFQSRRPNTSFCFLDIRSPGLGDTAMYLCATSRFPGRSNEKLFFGSGTQLSVL.